In this sample, the clone carrying this TCR beta chain turned up a few times. Its antigen is still unknown. This specimen belongs to a study of response to subunit inactivated influenza vaccine. General study results and limits: It was the authors' suggestion that each seasonal influenza vaccination recruits few new T cells.

This CDR3 contains 14 residues. The V and J ends lost 6 bases and 0 bases respectively, with 10 bases between them. CDR1 is MNHNS and CDR2 is SASEGT in the germline V gene. TCRdb used MiXCR to reprocess the RT-PCR reads, holding one entry per CDR3 protein. Of hundreds of thousands of distinct CDR3 sequences in the sample, roughly 27% were seen once. The origin of this receptor is a man in his fifties or sixties who received an inactivated influenza vaccine. This specimen consisted of CD4+ T cells sorted from PBMCs, obtained less than 6 days after vaccination. The chain uses TRBV6-1 and TRBJ2-3; weak D call: TRBD2 (5 bases). The CDR3 DNA reads as TGTGCCAGCAGGGAAAGCGGTAGCACAGATACGCAGTATTTT. Protein sequence: CASRESGSTDTQYF.